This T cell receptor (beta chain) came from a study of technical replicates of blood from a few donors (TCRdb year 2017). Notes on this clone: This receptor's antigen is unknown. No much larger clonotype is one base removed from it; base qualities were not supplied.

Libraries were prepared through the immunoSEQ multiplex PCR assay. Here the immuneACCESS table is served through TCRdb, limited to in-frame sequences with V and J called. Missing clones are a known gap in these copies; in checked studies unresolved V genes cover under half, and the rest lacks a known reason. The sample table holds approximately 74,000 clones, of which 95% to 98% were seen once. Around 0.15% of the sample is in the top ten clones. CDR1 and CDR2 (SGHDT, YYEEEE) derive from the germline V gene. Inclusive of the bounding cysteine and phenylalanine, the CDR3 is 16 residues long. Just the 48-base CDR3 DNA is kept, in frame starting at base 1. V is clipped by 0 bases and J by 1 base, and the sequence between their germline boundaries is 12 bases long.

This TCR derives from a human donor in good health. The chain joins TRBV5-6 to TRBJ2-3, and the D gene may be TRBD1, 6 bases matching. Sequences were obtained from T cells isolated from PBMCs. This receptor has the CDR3 CASSLVTGSGTDTQYF. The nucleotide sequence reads TGTGCCAGCAGCTTGGTGACAGGTTCGGGCACAGATACGCAGTATTTT.